The 14 T cell receptor beta chains given below trace back to one sample, sequenced in a study of post-analysis software for immune sequencing data (dated by TCRdb to the mid-2010s). Library preparation employed PCR. TCRdb records Illumina HiSeq 2500 as the sequencer. To reduce PCR and sequencing biases, unique molecular identifiers were built into the TCR beta cDNA libraries. TCRdb reworked the public reads: Q25 trimming with fastp, MiXCR clone assembly, productive beta chains retained. Here each entry gathers all rows of one CDR3 protein and keeps the most common genes and DNA. This sample is represented by roughly 800,000 distinct CDR3 sequences; about 53% of them were singletons. Of the sample, 4.6% falls within the top ten clones. What the work shows at the level of the full study, not this receptor alone: A few TRBV segments, including TRBV5-6, TRBV5-1 and TRBV20-1, were significantly more frequent in patients than controls.

Antigens of these TCRs are unknown. The material sequenced was blood. The receptors originated from a girl aged 10 to 17 with multiple sclerosis.

This clonotype was counted only a few times. The V call is TRBV5-1, the J call TRBJ2-4, with TRBD2 as a possible D gene (6 bases). Trimming took 0 bases from V and 9 from J, leaving 13 bases between them. CDR1 SGHRS and CDR2 YFSETQ come from the germline V gene. The CDR3 extends over 14 amino acids. Here the CDR3 reads CASSLAGTQGIQYF. DNA for the CDR3: TGCGCCAGCAGCTTGGCCGGGACTCAAGGCATTCAGTACTTC.

V usage is TRBV12-3 or TRBV12-4 and J usage is TRBJ2-5; D unresolved. The CDR3 is 16 amino acids. Trimming cost V 5 bases and J 5 bases, with 21 bases left between them. The CDR3 sequence: CASSPGRAPPSETQYF. The CDR3 DNA reads TGTGCCAGCAGTCCAGGACGGGCCCCACCATCGGAGACCCAGTACTTC.

V gene TRBV10-3 combines with J gene TRBJ1-2; no reliable D call. The CDR3 extends over 15 amino acids. CDR1 and CDR2 from the germline V gene are ENHRY and SYGVKD. V was shortened by 0 bases and J by 3 bases, with 11 bases between the two germline ends. The CDR3 DNA reads TGTGCCATCAGTGAGTCAGGCGGAGGAGACTATGGCTACACCTTC. Amino acids: CAISESGGGDYGYTF.

The chain uses TRBV28 and TRBJ2-5, with 7 bases matching TRBD1. The better agreement between TRBJ2-7 and the DNA end casts doubt on the J call. The CDR3 is made up of 14 amino acids. Germline CDR1 is MDHEN and CDR2 is SYDVKM. The CDR3 DNA is TGTGCCAGCAGAAGGGACAGCATTTCCTACGAGCAGTACTTC. Its translation: CASRRDSISYEQYF.

This clonotype showed up just a few times. V and J are TRBV7-9 and TRBJ2-3, with unresolved D. Per the germline V gene, CDR1 is SEHNR and CDR2 is FQNEAQ (reference sequence). This CDR3 is 11 amino acids long. Trimming pared 8 bases from V and 0 bases from J, leaving 3 bases between. The CDR3 here is CASHSTDTQYF. DNA for the CDR3: TGTGCCAGCCACAGCACAGATACGCAGTATTTT.

The chain uses TRBV12-3 or TRBV12-4 and TRBJ1-1, with D uncertain. V was shortened by 3 bases and J by 6 bases, with 5 bases between the two germline ends. The CDR3 consists of 11 residues. In nucleotides, the CDR3 is TGTGCCAGCAGTTTCGCCCCTGAAGCTTTCTTT. Its translation is CASSFAPEAFF.

The chain links TRBV6-1 to TRBJ2-7; D ambiguous. This CDR3 is built from 12 residues. Germline CDR1 reads MNHNS; CDR2 reads SASEGT. V was shortened by 5 bases and J by 7 bases, with 12 bases between the two germline ends. The DNA for the CDR3 is TGTGCCAGCAGTCTAGGCCCCTGGGAGCAGTACTTC. Its protein is CASSLGPWEQYF.

This chain uses TRBV5-1 with TRBJ2-1; possibly TRBD1 for D (7 bases). The CDR3 runs 16 residues. Germline CDR1 reads SGHRS; CDR2 reads YFSETQ. V shed 4 bases and J shed 3 bases, with 17 bases lying between them. The CDR3 protein is CASSGGQGEFYNEQFF. Here the CDR3 DNA reads TGCGCCAGCAGCGGAGGGCAGGGGGAATTCTACAATGAGCAGTTCTTC.

This clonotype showed up just a few times. The chain links TRBV20-1 to TRBJ2-7; 10 bases line up with TRBD2. The germline V gene encodes CDR1 DFQATT and CDR2 SNEGSKA (reference sequence). This CDR3 contains 18 residues. V dropped 1 base and J dropped 1; count of bases not matched to a gene: 13. As DNA, the CDR3 is TGCAGTGCTAGAGGCCCGCCGGGAGCGGGGGGGAAATCCTACGAGCAGTACTTC. It encodes CSARGPPGAGGKSYEQYF.

This clonotype was recorded a few times. V gene TRBV7-2 combines with J gene TRBJ2-7, with 7 bases fitting TRBD1. Germline V gene data show CDR1 as SGHTA and CDR2 as FQGNSA. V dropped 0 bases and J dropped 3; count of bases not matched to a gene: 2. The CDR3 is 14 amino acids. CDR3 coding DNA: TGTGCCAGCAGCTTAGCGAGGGGGCTCTACGAGCAGTACTTC. Protein sequence: CASSLARGLYEQYF.

This clonotype was detected only a few times. The chain combines TRBV5-1 with TRBJ2-7; 8 bases align to TRBD2. The V and J ends lost 0 bases and 3 bases, in that order; junction bases with no gene match: 11. The CDR3 length is 17 residues. Germline-derived CDR1 and CDR2 are SGHRS and YFSETQ. CDR3 nucleotide sequence: TGCGCCAGCAGCTTGGGCGGGAGGACTTCTCCCTTCTACGAGCAGTACTTC. Encoded protein: CASSLGGRTSPFYEQYF.

The chain employs TRBV5-1 and TRBJ2-3; D unclear. The CDR3 has 14 residues. V was pared by 5 bases and J by 1 base, with 11 bases between. The V gene's germline CDR1 is SGHRS and CDR2 YFSETQ. The DNA of the CDR3 is TGCGCCAGCAGGCTCCCATCGGGCACAGATACGCAGTATTTT. This codes for CASRLPSGTDTQYF. Combining the CDR3 with reference TRBV5-1 and TRBJ2-3 gives the whole variable domain KAGVTQTPRYLIKTRGQQVTLSCSPISGHRSVSWYQQTPGQGLQFLFEYFSETQRNKGNFPGRFSGRQFSNSRSEMNVSTLELGDSALYLCASRLPSGTDTQYFGPGTRLTVL.

The chain employs TRBV12-3 or TRBV12-4 and TRBJ1-5, with D perhaps matching TRBD1 (6 bases). This CDR3 is 16 amino acids long. Trimming stripped 6 bases from V and 0 bases from J, with 15 bases between. The CDR3 DNA follows: TGTGCCAGCAGGAACGGACAGCCGAATAGCAATCAGCCCCAGCATTTT. It specifies CASRNGQPNSNQPQHF.

This clonotype has more than one count but fewer than ten. The genes are TRBV28 and TRBJ1-4; possible D gene TRBD1, 5 bases. V gave up 8 bases and J gave up 6 bases, with 16 bases separating them. Per germline, CDR1 MDHEN and CDR2 SYDVKM. The CDR3 loop spans 14 amino acids. CDR3 amino acids: CASALKGTYEKLFF. The CDR3 nucleotides are TGTGCCAGCGCCCTGAAGGGGACCTATGAAAAACTGTTTTTT.